Reported below is one T cell receptor beta chain. The data stem from a study of blood T cell repertoires in COVID-19. Overall study: COVID-19 samples from acute and convalescent phases originated in the United States, Italy and Spain. Sources were T cells, B-cell-depleted T cells, or PBMCs; the material itself was cDNA or gDNA.

The V and J ends lost 0 bases and 0 bases, in that order; junction bases with no gene match: 11. The germline V gene encodes CDR1 SGHNT and CDR2 YENEEA. CDR3 size: 20 residues. Patients of the Seattle cohort, enrolled during active infection, were followed longitudinally. Original analysis: Estimation of nucleated cell counts relied on the amplification of reference gene primers. Some clones are missing from TCRdb's copy, which holds only in-frame ones; the method was immunoSEQ multiplex PCR. V and J calls and clone size are as listed in that table; D and trimming were resolved from the DNA. The table has tens of thousands of clones, over 75% seen once; the top ten hold under 40%.

Sample: peripheral blood. The V and J genes are TRBV11-3 and TRBJ2-4, with 10 bases matching TRBD2. The clonotype comes from a man aged 55 to 69 with COVID-19, enrolled during active disease. CDR3 sequence: CASSLDRWLAGELAKNIQYF. CDR3 in DNA: TGTGCCAGCAGCTTAGATCGCTGGCTAGCGGGAGAGCTAGCCAAAAACATTCAGTACTTC.